This entry lists 3 T cell receptor beta chains sequenced from one sample in a study of response to subunit inactivated influenza vaccine. TCRdb reprocessed the RT-PCR reads with MiXCR, giving one entry per CDR3 protein. The table lists some 300,000 distinct CDR3 sequences, roughly 22% of them singletons. This specimen consisted of PBMCs from blood, obtained 21 months after vaccination. These receptors were collected from a man in his fifties or sixties who received an inactivated influenza vaccine.

This sequence joins TRBV6-2 or TRBV6-3 and TRBJ1-5; D might be TRBD1 (6 bases). V lost 2 bases, J lost 5 bases, and 16 bases lay in between. Germline values: CDR1 MNHEY, CDR2 SVGEGT. The length of the CDR3 is 16 residues. Here the CDR3 reads CASSYGWGSGDQPQHF. For the CDR3, the DNA is TGTGCCAGCAGTTACGGATGGGGCTCAGGGGATCAGCCCCAGCATTTT.

This clonotype was counted between two and nine times. This chain joins TRBV2 and TRBJ1-4; TRBD1 is a possible D gene (6 bases). This CDR3 spans 15 amino acids. V was clipped by 6 bases and J by 1 base, with 12 bases between them. Germline assignment: CDR1 SNHLY and CDR2 FYNNEI. The CDR3 DNA reads as TGTGCCAGCAGGCTAGGGGGAGGAACTAATGAAAAACTGTTTTTT. Its translation is CASRLGGGTNEKLFF.

This clonotype has only a few counts. This chain uses TRBV5-1 with TRBJ2-1, with 9 bases that match TRBD1. V lost 0 bases and J lost 12; bases outside the gene matches: 10. The germline V gene encodes CDR1 SGHRS and CDR2 YFSETQ. The CDR3 contains 15 residues. The CDR3 DNA is TGCGCCAGCAGCTTGGAGGGCGGACAGGGGAATATGCAGTTCTTC. The encoded protein is CASSLEGGQGNMQFF. Variable domain in full (rest from reference TRBV5-1 and TRBJ2-1): KAGVTQTPRYLIKTRGQQVTLSCSPISGHRSVSWYQQTPGQGLQFLFEYFSETQRNKGNFPGRFSGRQFSNSRSEMNVSTLELGDSALYLCASSLEGGQGNMQFFGPGTRLTVL.